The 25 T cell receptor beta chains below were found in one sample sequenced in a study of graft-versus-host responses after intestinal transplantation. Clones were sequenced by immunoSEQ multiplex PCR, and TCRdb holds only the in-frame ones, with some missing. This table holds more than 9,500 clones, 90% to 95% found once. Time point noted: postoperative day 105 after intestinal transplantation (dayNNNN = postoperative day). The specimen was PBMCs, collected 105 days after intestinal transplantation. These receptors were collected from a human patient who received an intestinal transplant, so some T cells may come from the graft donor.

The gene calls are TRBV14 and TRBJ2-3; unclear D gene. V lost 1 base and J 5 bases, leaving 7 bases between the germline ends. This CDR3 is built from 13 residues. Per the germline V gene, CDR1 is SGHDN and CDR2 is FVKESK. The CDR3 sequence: CASSQVIGDTQYF. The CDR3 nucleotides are TGTGCCAGCAGCCAAGTCATCGGAGATACGCAGTATTTT.

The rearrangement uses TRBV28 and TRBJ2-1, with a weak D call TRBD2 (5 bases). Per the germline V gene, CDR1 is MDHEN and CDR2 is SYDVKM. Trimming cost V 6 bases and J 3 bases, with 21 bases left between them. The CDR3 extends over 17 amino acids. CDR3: CASSPGLTTTYYNEQFF. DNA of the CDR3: TGTGCCAGCAGCCCTGGGCTGACTACGACCTACTACAATGAGCAGTTCTTC.

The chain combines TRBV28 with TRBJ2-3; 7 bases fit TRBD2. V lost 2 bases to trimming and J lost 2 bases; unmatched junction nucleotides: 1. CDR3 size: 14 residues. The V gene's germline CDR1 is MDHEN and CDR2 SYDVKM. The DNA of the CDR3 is TGTGCCAGCAGTTTAGCGGGAGCCACAGATACGCAGTATTTT. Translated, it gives CASSLAGATDTQYF. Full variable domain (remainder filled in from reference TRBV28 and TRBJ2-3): DVKVTQSSRYLVKRTGEKVFLECVQDMDHENMFWYRQDPGLGLRLIYFSYDVKMKEKGDIPEGYSVSREKKERFSLILESASTNQTSMYLCASSLAGATDTQYFGPGTRLTVL.

The CDR3 is CAWGGGDGYNSPLHF. The CDR3 DNA sequence: TGTGCCTGGGGTGGAGGGGACGGTTATAATTCACCCCTCCACTTT. The chain joins TRBV30 to TRBJ1-6, with D maybe TRBD1 (5 bases). The CDR3 is 15 amino acids. V lost 5 bases and J lost 4, with 15 bases in between. The germline CDR1 and CDR2 sequences are GTSNPN and SVGIG (reference sequence).

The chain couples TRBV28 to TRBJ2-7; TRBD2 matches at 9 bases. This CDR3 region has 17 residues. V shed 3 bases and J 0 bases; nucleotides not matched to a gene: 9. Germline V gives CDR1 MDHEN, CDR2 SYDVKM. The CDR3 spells CASSFGAFSGSSYEQYF. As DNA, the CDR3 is TGTGCCAGCAGTTTCGGGGCCTTTAGCGGGAGCTCCTACGAGCAGTACTTC.

CDR3 DNA sequence: TGCGCCAGCAGCCCCTTCCTACGGGGTCCTAGCTCTGGGGCCAACGTCCTGACTTTC. Residues: CASSPFLRGPSSGANVLTF. The V gene is TRBV5-1, the J gene TRBJ2-6; D might be TRBD2 (5 bases). The CDR3 sequence is 19 residues long. Germline lookup yields CDR1 SGHRS and CDR2 YFSETQ. V was pared by 4 bases and J by 0 bases, with 20 bases between. Combining the CDR3 with reference TRBV5-1 and TRBJ2-6 gives the whole variable domain KAGVTQTPRYLIKTRGQQVTLSCSPISGHRSVSWYQQTPGQGLQFLFEYFSETQRNKGNFPGRFSGRQFSNSRSEMNVSTLELGDSALYLCASSPFLRGPSSGANVLTFGAGSRLTVL.

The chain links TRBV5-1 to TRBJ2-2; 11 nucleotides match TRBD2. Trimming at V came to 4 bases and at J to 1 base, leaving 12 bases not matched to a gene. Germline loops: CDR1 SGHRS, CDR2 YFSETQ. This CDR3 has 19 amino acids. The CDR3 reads CASSNSTLAGGLNTGELFF. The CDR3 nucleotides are TGCGCCAGCAGCAACTCTACTCTAGCGGGGGGCCTGAACACCGGGGAGCTGTTTTTT.

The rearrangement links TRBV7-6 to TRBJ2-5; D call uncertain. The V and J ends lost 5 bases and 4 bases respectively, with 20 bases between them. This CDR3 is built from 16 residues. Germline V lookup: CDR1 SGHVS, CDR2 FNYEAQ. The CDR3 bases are TGTGCCAGCAGCCCTGCCTATAGGGCAGTCGGAGAGACCCAGTACTTC. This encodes CASSPAYRAVGETQYF.

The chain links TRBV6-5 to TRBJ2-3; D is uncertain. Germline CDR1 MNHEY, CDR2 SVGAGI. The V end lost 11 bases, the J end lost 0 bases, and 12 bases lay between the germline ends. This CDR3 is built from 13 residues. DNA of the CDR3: TGTGCCGCATATTCCCCCAGCACAGATACGCAGTATTTT. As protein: CAAYSPSTDTQYF.

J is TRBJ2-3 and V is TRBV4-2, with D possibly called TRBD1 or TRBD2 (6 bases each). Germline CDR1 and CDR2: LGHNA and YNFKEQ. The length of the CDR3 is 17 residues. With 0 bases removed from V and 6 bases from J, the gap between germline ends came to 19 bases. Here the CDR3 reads CASSQDERGEIWDTQYF. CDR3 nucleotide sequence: TGTGCCAGCAGCCAAGATGAGAGGGGGGAAATTTGGGATACGCAGTATTTT.

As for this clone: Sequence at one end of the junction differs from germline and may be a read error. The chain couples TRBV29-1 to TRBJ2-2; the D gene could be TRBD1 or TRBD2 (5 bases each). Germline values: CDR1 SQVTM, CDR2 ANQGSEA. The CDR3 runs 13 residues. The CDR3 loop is CSVVAGNTGELIF. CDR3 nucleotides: TGCAGCGTTGTGGCAGGGAACACCGGGGAGCTGATTTTT.

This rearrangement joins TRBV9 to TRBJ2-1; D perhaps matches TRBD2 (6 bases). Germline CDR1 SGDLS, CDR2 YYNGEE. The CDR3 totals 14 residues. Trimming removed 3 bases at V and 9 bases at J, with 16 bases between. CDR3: CASSESGGVREQFF. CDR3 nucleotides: TGTGCCAGCAGCGAAAGCGGAGGGGTACGTGAGCAGTTCTTC.

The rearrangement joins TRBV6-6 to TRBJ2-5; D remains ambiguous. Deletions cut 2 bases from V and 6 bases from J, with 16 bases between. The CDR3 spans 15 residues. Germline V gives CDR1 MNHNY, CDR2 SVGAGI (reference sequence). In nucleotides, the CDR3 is TGTGCCAGCAGTTACACCCCTGCGCCTCCAAAGACCCAGTACTTC. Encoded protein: CASSYTPAPPKTQYF.

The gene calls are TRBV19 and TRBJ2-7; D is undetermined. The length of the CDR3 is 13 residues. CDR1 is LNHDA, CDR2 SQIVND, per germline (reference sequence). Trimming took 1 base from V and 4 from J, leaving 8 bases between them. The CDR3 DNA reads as TGTGCCAGTAGTATAGGCCGGAATTACGAGCAGTACTTC. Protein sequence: CASSIGRNYEQYF.

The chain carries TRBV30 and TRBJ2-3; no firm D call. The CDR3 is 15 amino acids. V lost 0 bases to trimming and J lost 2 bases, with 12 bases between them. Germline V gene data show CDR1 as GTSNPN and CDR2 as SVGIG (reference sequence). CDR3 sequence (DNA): TGTGCCTGGAGTGTATCAGAGATCAACACAGATACGCAGTATTTT. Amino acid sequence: CAWSVSEINTDTQYF.

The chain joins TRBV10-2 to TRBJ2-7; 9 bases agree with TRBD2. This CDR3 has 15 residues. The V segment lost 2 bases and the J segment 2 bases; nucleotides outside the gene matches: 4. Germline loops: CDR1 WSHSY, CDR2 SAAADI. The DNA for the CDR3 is TGCGCCAGCAGTGAGAAGGGACTAGCAGCCTACGAGCAGTACTTC. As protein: CASSEKGLAAYEQYF.

The DNA for the CDR3 is TGCGCCAGCAGCTGGGGACTAGCGGGGGACAATGAGCAGTTCTTC. It specifies CASSWGLAGDNEQFF. The chain combines TRBV5-1 with TRBJ2-1, with 14 bases identical to TRBD2. With 3 bases clipped from V and 5 bases from J, the junction kept 1 base outside the gene matches. From germline, CDR1 is SGHRS and CDR2 YFSETQ. CDR3 length: 15 residues.

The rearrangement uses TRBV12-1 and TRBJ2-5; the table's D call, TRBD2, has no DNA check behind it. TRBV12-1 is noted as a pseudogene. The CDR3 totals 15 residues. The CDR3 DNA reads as TGTGCCAGCAGCTTTGGAAATTTTACTAGCGAGACCCAGTACTTC. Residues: CASSFGNFTSETQYF.

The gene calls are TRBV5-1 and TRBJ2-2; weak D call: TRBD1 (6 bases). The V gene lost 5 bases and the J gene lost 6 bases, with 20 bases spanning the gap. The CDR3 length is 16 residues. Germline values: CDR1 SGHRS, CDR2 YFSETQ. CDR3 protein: CASSPQRGTSAGELFF. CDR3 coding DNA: TGCGCCAGCAGTCCACAAAGGGGGACGAGCGCCGGGGAGCTGTTTTTT.

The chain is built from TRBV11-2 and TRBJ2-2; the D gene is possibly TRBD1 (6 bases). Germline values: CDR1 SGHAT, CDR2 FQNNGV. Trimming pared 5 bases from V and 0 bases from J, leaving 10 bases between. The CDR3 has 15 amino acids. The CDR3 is CASSTTGANTGELFF. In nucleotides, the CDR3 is TGTGCCAGCAGCACGACAGGAGCGAACACCGGGGAGCTGTTTTTT.

The CDR3 here is CASEPGTSTDTQYF. The DNA of the CDR3 is TGTGCCAGTGAGCCAGGGACTAGCACAGATACGCAGTATTTT. The V and J genes are TRBV6-1 and TRBJ2-3, with TRBD2 as a possible D gene (6 bases). The V gene's germline CDR1 is MNHNS and CDR2 SASEGT. This CDR3 region has 14 residues. V was clipped by 9 bases and J by 0 bases, with 13 bases between them.

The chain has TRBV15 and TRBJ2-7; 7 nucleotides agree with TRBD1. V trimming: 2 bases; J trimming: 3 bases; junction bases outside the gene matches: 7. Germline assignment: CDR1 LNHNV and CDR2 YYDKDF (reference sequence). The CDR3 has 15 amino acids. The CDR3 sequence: CATSRRGDSNYEQYF. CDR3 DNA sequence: TGTGCCACCAGCAGAAGAGGGGACAGCAACTACGAGCAGTACTTC.

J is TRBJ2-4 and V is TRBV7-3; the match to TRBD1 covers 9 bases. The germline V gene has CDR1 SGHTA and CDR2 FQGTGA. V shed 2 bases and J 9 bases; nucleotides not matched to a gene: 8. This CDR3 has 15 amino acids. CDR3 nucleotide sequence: TGTGCCAGCAGCTTAGGGCCGGACAGGGGCGGCATTCAGTACTTC. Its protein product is CASSLGPDRGGIQYF.

CDR3 sequence reads: CSVEDVDFTDTQYF. The CDR3 DNA reads TGCAGCGTTGAAGATGTGGACTTCACAGATACGCAGTATTTT. The rearrangement joins TRBV29-1 to TRBJ2-3; the D gene is possibly TRBD2 (5 bases). The CDR3 consists of 14 residues. V was shortened by 0 bases and J by 2 bases, with 9 bases between the two germline ends. Germline CDR1 reads SQVTM; CDR2 reads ANQGSEA.

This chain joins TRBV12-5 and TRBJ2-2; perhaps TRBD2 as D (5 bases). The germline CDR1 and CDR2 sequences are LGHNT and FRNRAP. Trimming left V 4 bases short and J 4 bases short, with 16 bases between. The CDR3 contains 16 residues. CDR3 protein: CASGSAERKATGELFF. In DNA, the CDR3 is TGTGCTAGTGGTTCTGCAGAGCGGAAGGCCACCGGGGAGCTGTTTTTT.